The 25 T cell receptor beta chains in this list originate from one sample, sequenced in a study of human CD8 memory T cell subsets. Libraries of TCR beta chains were produced by 5' RACE (UMI-labeled). TCRdb processed the 5' RACE reads again and assigns one entry to each CDR3 protein, with no DNA. Its clone listing holds about 4,900 distinct CDR3 sequences. Sequenced material: CD8+ effector memory T cells (TEM) sorted from PBMCs. Subset described: effector memory CD8 T cells, CCR7- CD45RO+ CD95+. The receptors were sampled from a human donor in good health.

This chain connects TRBV4-1 to TRBJ1-1; no DNA is available, so the TRBD1 call from TCRdb remains unchecked. Germline V gene data show CDR1 as MGHRA and CDR2 as YSYEKL. The CDR3 runs to 13 residues. The CDR3 here is CASSFPGQNLAFF.

The J gene is TRBJ2-5, the V gene TRBV6-2 or TRBV6-3; TCRdb outputs TRBD1, but without DNA this stays unchecked. The V gene's germline CDR1 is MNHEY and CDR2 SVGEGT. The CDR3 totals 13 residues. CDR3 residues: CASSPTGWETQYF.

This clonotype is medium-sized by frequency. This rearrangement joins TRBV6-1 to TRBJ2-7; TCRdb names TRBD1, which stays unverified in the absence of DNA. This CDR3 is 15 amino acids long. Germline V gene sequence: CDR1 MNHNS, CDR2 SASEGT. CDR3 sequence reads: CASSVTGTSSYEQYF.

This sequence joins TRBV6-4 and TRBJ1-2; TCRdb names TRBD1, which stays unverified in the absence of DNA. The CDR3 totals 14 residues. Germline values: CDR1 MRHNA, CDR2 SNTAGT. The chain's CDR3 is CASGSGQGGDGYTF.

V and J are TRBV7-6 and TRBJ2-1; absent DNA, TCRdb's TRBD2 call cannot be checked. The CDR3 extends over 15 amino acids. From germline, CDR1 is SGHVS and CDR2 FNYEAQ. CDR3 region: CASSPIAGGLNEQFF.

This chain's CDR3 is CASSFKYRAEETQYF. The gene calls are TRBV12-3 or TRBV12-4 and TRBJ2-5; TCRdb's D call, TRBD1, is unchecked because there is no DNA. The CDR3 has 15 amino acids.

CDR3 amino acids: CASSPGSSGANVLTF. V gene TRBV6-5 combines with J gene TRBJ2-6. This CDR3 spans 15 amino acids. Germline V gene lookup returns CDR1 MNHEY and CDR2 SVGAGI.

This chain joins TRBV20-1 and TRBJ2-7; TCRdb gives TRBD2 as the D gene, but with no DNA this cannot be confirmed. The CDR3 is 15 amino acids. Germline CDR1 is DFQATT and CDR2 is SNEGSKA (reference sequence). This CDR3 reads CSARDAGGRIYEQYF.

This clonotype is classed as medium-sized by frequency. The chain recombines TRBV7-9 with TRBJ2-1; TCRdb's D call, TRBD2, is unchecked because there is no DNA. Germline V CDR1 and CDR2: SEHNR, FQNEAQ (reference sequence). The CDR3 consists of 16 residues. CDR3 residues: CASSTTSAQSYNEQFF. Drawing the rest from reference TRBV7-9 and TRBJ2-1, the complete variable domain is DTGVSQNPRHKITKRGQNVTFRCDPISEHNRLYWYRQTLGQGPEFLTYFQNEAQLEKSRLLSDRFSAERPKGSFSTLEIQRTEQGDSAMYLCASSTTSAQSYNEQFFGPGTRLTVL.

The V and J genes are TRBV6-6 and TRBJ2-3; TCRdb reports TRBD2, a call that lacks DNA to check it against. CDR3 length: 13 amino acids. CDR1 is MNHNY and CDR2 is SVGAGI in the germline V gene (reference sequence). The CDR3 reads CASSRDSPDTQYF.

The chain couples TRBV6-2 or TRBV6-3 to TRBJ2-7; TCRdb's D call, TRBD2, is unchecked because there is no DNA. From germline, CDR1 is MNHEY and CDR2 SVGEGT. The CDR3 has 14 residues. The CDR3: CASSSGTSKDEQYF.

CDR3: CASSSTQDSEQFF. This rearrangement joins TRBV7-3 to TRBJ2-1; TCRdb's assignment of TRBD1 cannot be checked, as there is no DNA. This CDR3 spans 13 amino acids. Germline V gene data show CDR1 as SGHTA and CDR2 as FQGTGA.

According to its frequency, this clonotype is medium-sized. The chain couples TRBV20-1 to TRBJ2-2; TCRdb's assignment of TRBD1 cannot be checked, as there is no DNA. Germline CDR1 and CDR2: DFQATT and SNEGSKA (reference sequence). The CDR3 is 15 amino acids. The CDR3 sequence: CSASMAGKDTGELFF.

Measured by frequency, this clonotype is medium-sized. The rearrangement uses TRBV5-1 and TRBJ1-1. This CDR3 contains 14 residues. The germline V gene encodes CDR1 SGHRS and CDR2 YFSETQ. The CDR3 spells CASSLTDSNTEAFF.

The gene calls are TRBV20-1 and TRBJ2-7; the TCRdb D gene call, TRBD1, has no DNA to confirm it. The CDR3 extends over 14 amino acids. The germline gives CDR1 DFQATT, CDR2 SNEGSKA (reference sequence). CDR3 residues: CSARDGTETYEQYF.

This chain connects TRBV6-4 to TRBJ2-2. This CDR3 contains 12 residues. Germline CDR1 is MRHNA and CDR2 is SNTAGT. The chain's CDR3 is CASSDNTGELFF.

The chain is built from TRBV25-1 and TRBJ1-2; the TCRdb call, TRBD1, lacks DNA for checking. Germline-derived CDR1 and CDR2 are MGHDK and SYGVNS. This CDR3 is built from 14 residues. CDR3 residues: CASSDFRVSGGYTF.

This chain uses TRBV25-1 with TRBJ2-1; TCRdb names TRBD1, which stays unverified in the absence of DNA. This CDR3 has 15 amino acids. Germline assignment: CDR1 MGHDK and CDR2 SYGVNS. CDR3 in amino acids: CASSEGLGESNEQFF.

By frequency, this clonotype is medium-sized. The V and J genes are TRBV25-1 and TRBJ1-5. The CDR3 runs to 16 residues. The germline CDR1 and CDR2 sequences are MGHDK and SYGVNS. The CDR3 loop is CASSEVGGEDNQPQHF.

The V gene is TRBV7-2, the J gene TRBJ2-2; TCRdb outputs TRBD1, but without DNA this stays unchecked. Germline V gene sequence: CDR1 SGHTA, CDR2 FQGNSA. The CDR3 totals 14 residues. The CDR3 loop reads CASSFSGGTGELFF. Filled out from reference TRBV7-2 and TRBJ2-2, the complete variable domain reads GAGVSQSPSNKVTEKGKDVELRCDPISGHTALYWYRQSLGQGLEFLIYFQGNSAPDKSGLPSDRFSAERTGGSVSTLTIQRTQQEDSAVYLCASSFSGGTGELFFGEGSRLTVL.

By frequency, this clonotype registers medium-sized. CDR3 region: CSARVGDTGTLIGEAFF. V is TRBV20-1 and J is TRBJ1-1; the TCRdb call, TRBD1, lacks DNA for checking. Germline V lookup: CDR1 DFQATT, CDR2 SNEGSKA (reference sequence). The CDR3 length is 17 residues.

The genes are TRBV25-1 and TRBJ2-1; the TCRdb call, TRBD1, lacks DNA for checking. Germline values: CDR1 MGHDK, CDR2 SYGVNS. The CDR3 has 15 residues. This CDR3 reads CASSAGTGEVSEQFF.

The chain employs TRBV25-1 and TRBJ2-1; checking the TCRdb D call of TRBD2 is not possible without DNA. The CDR3 spans 16 residues. Per germline, CDR1 MGHDK and CDR2 SYGVNS. The CDR3 protein is CASSEPGTPKDNEQFF.

The genes are TRBV7-9 and TRBJ2-2; TCRdb picks TRBD1, but there is no DNA to check that call. This CDR3 is built from 12 residues. Germline CDR1 reads SEHNR; CDR2 reads FQNEAQ (reference sequence). The CDR3 spells CAGQTGDGRVFF.

The rearrangement joins TRBV6-1 to TRBJ2-3; TCRdb calls TRBD2, which cannot be checked without DNA. The CDR3 extends over 15 amino acids. The germline V gene has CDR1 MNHNS and CDR2 SASEGT. CDR3 sequence reads: CASSESASGSHTQYF.